The T cell receptor beta chain described here comes from a study of blood T cell repertoires in COVID-19. Study-level information: Spain, Italy and the United States supplied samples that represented acute and convalescent COVID-19. T cells, B-cell-depleted T cells, or PBMCs supplied cDNA or gDNA.

CDR1 is SGHTA and CDR2 is FQGNSA in the germline V gene. The ends lost 4 bases at V and 6 bases at J; junction bases unmatched: 11. This CDR3 has 16 amino acids. Per the original methods: Researchers report that nucleated cell counts were estimated from reference gene primer amplification. Generated by immunoSEQ multiplex PCR, the TCRdb table keeps only in-frame clones and is missing some. V and J calls and clone size come straight from that table; D and trimming were deduced from the DNA. The top ten hold around 2.5% of the sample, which has fewer than 250,000 clones, about 80% seen once. The chain combines TRBV7-2 with TRBJ2-3, with 9 bases identical to TRBD2. The receptor was derived from a woman between 40 and 55 years old with active or convalescent COVID-19. The sequenced sample consisted of peripheral blood. CDR3 amino acids: CASSSRGGGAGDTQYF. The CDR3 bases are TGTGCCAGCAGCTCCCGAGGCGGGGGGGCCGGGGATACGCAGTATTTT.